The 10 T cell receptor beta chains below were found in one sample sequenced in a study of T-cell memory formation after mild COVID-19. Each CDR3 protein gets one entry after TCRdb re-called the 5' RACE reads with MiXCR. The sample lists approximately 560,000 distinct CDR3 sequences, 15% to 20% seen once, with roughly 7.7% in the top ten. Specimen: PBMCs or a T cell subset sorted from them (not recorded which). These receptor sequences come from an adult woman who had mild COVID-19 (a few samples of this study predate the infection). Cell type and time point are not known.

The chain couples TRBV29-1 to TRBJ2-7; 7 bases agree with TRBD2. V gave up 4 bases and J gave up 4 bases; unmatched junction bases: 7. This CDR3 has 13 residues. Germline V lookup: CDR1 SQVTM, CDR2 ANQGSEA. The CDR3 DNA reads as TGCAGCGTTGCTGGCGGGAGTAGTTACGAGCAGTACTTC. It yields the protein CSVAGGSSYEQYF.

This chain uses TRBV6-5 with TRBJ1-4, with 8 bases matching TRBD1. Germline CDR1 and CDR2: MNHEY and SVGAGI. Trimming cost V 0 bases and J 6 bases; bases outside gene matches: 6. This CDR3 comprises 16 residues. The CDR3 region is CASSYSVAGGDEKLFF. For the CDR3, the DNA is TGTGCCAGCAGTTACTCGGTGGCAGGGGGCGATGAAAAACTGTTTTTT.

This clonotype was detected a few times. This chain connects TRBV5-5 to TRBJ1-6; the match to TRBD1 covers 7 bases. CDR1 and CDR2 from the germline V gene are SGHKS and YYEKEE (reference sequence). This CDR3 spans 15 amino acids. V trimming: 7 bases; J trimming: 7 bases; junction bases outside the gene matches: 11. CDR3 in amino acids: CASGKWAGGNSPLHF. Written as DNA, the CDR3 is TGTGCCAGCGGAAAATGGGCAGGGGGGAATTCACCCCTCCACTTT. Looking up the rest from reference TRBV5-5 and TRBJ1-6 gives the full variable domain: DAGVTQSPTHLIKTRGQQVTLRCSPISGHKSVSWYQQVLGQGPQFIFQYYEKEERGRGNFPDRFSARQFPNYSSELNVNALLLGDSALYLCASGKWAGGNSPLHFGNGTRLTVT.

This clonotype was seen repeatedly, ten times or more. The junction does not match germline at one end; this may be a read error. This rearrangement joins TRBV7-7 to TRBJ2-3; D remains unclear. The CDR3 spans 13 residues. Per the germline V gene, CDR1 is SSHAT and CDR2 is FNYEAQ (reference sequence). DNA for the CDR3: TGTGCTAGCAGCTTGCAGGTGTCAGATACGCAGTATTTT. Amino acids: CASSLQVSDTQYF.

The CDR3 DNA is TGTGCCACCAGTGATGGGGCCAGCGGGAGGTCCACAGATACGCAGTATTTT. It yields the protein CATSDGASGRSTDTQYF. This rearrangement joins TRBV24-1 to TRBJ2-3; 9 positions agree with TRBD2. The CDR3 length is 17 residues. The germline CDR1 and CDR2 sequences are KGHDR and SFDVKD. J gave up 2 bases and V 3 bases, and 8 bases lay outside the gene matches.

The chain joins TRBV4-3 to TRBJ2-7; the match to TRBD1 covers 9 bases. In germline, CDR1 is LGHNA, CDR2 YSLEER. Unmatched junction bases numbered 8, after V lost 3 bases and J lost 5 bases. The CDR3 consists of 15 residues. The chain's CDR3 is CASSHTGTGSHEQYF. The CDR3, as DNA: TGCGCCAGCAGCCATACCGGGACAGGGAGCCACGAGCAGTACTTC.

The V gene is TRBV7-9, the J gene TRBJ1-1; D is undetermined. This CDR3 spans 15 amino acids. The V end lost 1 base, the J end lost 0 bases, and 9 bases lay between the germline ends. Germline values: CDR1 SEHNR, CDR2 FQNEAQ (reference sequence). The CDR3 protein is CASSLEARMNTEAFF. DNA of the CDR3: TGTGCCAGCAGCTTAGAGGCCAGGATGAACACTGAAGCTTTCTTT. Filled out from reference TRBV7-9 and TRBJ1-1, the complete variable domain reads DTGVSQNPRHKITKRGQNVTFRCDPISEHNRLYWYRQTLGQGPEFLTYFQNEAQLEKSRLLSDRFSAERPKGSFSTLEIQRTEQGDSAMYLCASSLEARMNTEAFFGQGTRLTVV.

V usage is TRBV20-1 and J usage is TRBJ2-7, with TRBD1 matching 7 bases. The length of the CDR3 is 15 residues. V trimming: 3 bases; J trimming: 3 bases; junction bases outside the gene matches: 11. In germline, CDR1 is DFQATT, CDR2 SNEGSKA (reference sequence). The CDR3 sequence is CSASHLRGQVYEQYF. The DNA of the CDR3 is TGCAGTGCTAGCCACCTCCGTGGACAGGTCTACGAGCAGTACTTC.

This clonotype was found a few times. The chain combines TRBV5-1 with TRBJ1-6, with TRBD1 matching 8 bases. Germline CDR1 reads SGHRS; CDR2 reads YFSETQ. V shed 4 bases, J shed 6 bases, and the junction held 3 bases outside the gene matches. The CDR3 spans 14 residues. The CDR3 region has the DNA TGCGCCAGCAGCAATGGACAGGGTAATTCACCCCTCCACTTT. It yields the protein CASSNGQGNSPLHF.

This clonotype has more than one count but fewer than ten. V and J are TRBV6-5 and TRBJ1-3; 8 nucleotides agree with TRBD1. This CDR3 spans 16 amino acids. The J segment lost 3 bases and the V segment lost 4 bases, leaving 8 bases of the junction unmatched. The V gene's germline CDR1 is MNHEY and CDR2 SVGAGI. Here the CDR3 reads CASSFRTGLIGNTIYF. In DNA, the CDR3 is TGTGCCAGCAGTTTCAGGACAGGGTTAATTGGAAACACCATATATTTT.